Below, 4 T cell receptor beta chains from the same sample are listed, as sequenced in a study of T cells in localized non-small cell lung cancer. TCRdb keeps only in-frame clones here, not all; method: immunoSEQ multiplex PCR. The sample yields tens of thousands of clones, roughly 90% seen once. This specimen was peripheral blood mononuclear cells, taken before any cancer treatment. These receptors all stem from a woman aged 35-75 years with stage III lung adenocarcinoma.

The gene calls are TRBV5-6 and TRBJ1-1; possibly TRBD1 for D (5 bases). Trimming removed 0 bases from V and 4 bases from J, with 16 bases in between. Germline V gives CDR1 SGHDT, CDR2 YYEEEE. The CDR3 extends over 16 amino acids. CDR3 loop: CASSLGAPSGGTEAFF. CDR3 in DNA: TGTGCCAGCAGCTTGGGCGCTCCGTCGGGGGGCACTGAAGCTTTCTTT.

The rearrangement uses TRBV5-1 and TRBJ2-5; 8 bases match TRBD1. The germline V gene encodes CDR1 SGHRS and CDR2 YFSETQ. This CDR3 contains 14 residues. V was pared by 2 bases and J by 2 bases, with 2 bases of the junction left unmatched. The CDR3 coding sequence is TGCGCCAGCAGCTTACAGGGGGGACAAGAGACCCAGTACTTC. Amino acid sequence: CASSLQGGQETQYF.

The genes are TRBV27 and TRBJ2-5; 10 bases match TRBD1. CDR1 is MNHEY and CDR2 is SMNVEV in the germline V gene (reference sequence). The CDR3 consists of 14 residues. J lost 5 bases, V lost 3 bases, and 3 bases had no gene match. CDR3 sequence reads: CASSLTGGGETQYF. Here the CDR3 DNA reads TGTGCCAGCAGTTTGACAGGGGGCGGCGAGACCCAGTACTTC.

The chain links TRBV11-2 to TRBJ1-6; D gene uncertain. Germline assignment: CDR1 SGHAT and CDR2 FQNNGV. V gave up 3 bases and J gave up 6 bases, with 12 bases separating them. The CDR3 runs 15 residues. This CDR3 reads CASSLVGEGNSPLHF. CDR3 bases: TGTGCCAGCAGCTTGGTCGGGGAGGGTAATTCACCCCTCCACTTT.